Sequencing of this TCR beta chain was carried out in a study of shared clonotypes between healthy human individuals. Study information: Each donor contributed plates that comprised three CD4 naive, three CD4 memory, two CD8 naive and one CD8 memory. Study-level results: Clonotypes shared by all four donors outscored non-shared clonotypes in generation probability.

The assay was immunoSEQ multiplex PCR, and TCRdb's table has in-frame clones only and misses some. The table records approximately 2.5 million clones, roughly 93% of them present only once. This CDR3 comprises 16 residues. Trimming shortened V by 3 bases and J by 0 bases, and 12 bases separated the two germline ends. In germline, CDR1 is SGHNT, CDR2 YYREEE (reference sequence). Worth noting for this clone: What it binds is not known.

The clonotype comes from a young man in good health. Some clones in this sample may be carry-over from other donors' samples. The chain uses TRBV5-4 and TRBJ1-4; tentative D call: TRBD1 (6 bases). The specimen sequenced was naive CD4+ T cells from PBMCs. As to subset: CD45RA+ positively selected. CDR3: CASSSRDIPTNEKLFF. CDR3 DNA sequence: TGTGCCAGCAGCTCCCGGGACATACCAACTAATGAAAAACTGTTTTTT.